Below, 10 T cell receptor beta chains from the same sample are listed, as sequenced in a study of human T cells and chemical hapten exposure (TCRdb year 2021). Per the publication, the time point label means: healthy volunteer bleed at 6 weeks. Unfractionated whole blood was collected in Tempus Blood RNA tubes, and total RNA was extracted from that blood. Library prep was done by RACE. Instrument on record: NextSeq 500. TCRdb's own reprocessing of the public reads used fastp at Q25 and MiXCR and kept productive beta chains. Every CDR3 protein is listed once, alongside the most common genes and DNA of its rows. The sample contains about 65,000 distinct CDR3 sequences, under 7.5% of them found a single time. Together, the top ten hold around 3.6% of the sample. What was sequenced was whole blood. These receptors were obtained from a female donor in good health. Some clones in this sample may be carry-over from other donors' samples.

This clonotype was observed a handful of times. This chain connects TRBV6-1 to TRBJ2-1; 7 bases fit TRBD1. This CDR3 contains 12 residues. Germline CDR1 MNHNS, CDR2 SASEGT. V gave up 10 bases and J gave up 10 bases; unmatched junction bases: 10. DNA for the CDR3: TGTGCCATCAGAGGGGGCCTGAGGGAGCAGTTCTTC. Translated: CAIRGGLREQFF.

The table lists this clonotype with a few counts. The chain recombines TRBV4-3 with TRBJ2-5; TRBD2 agrees at 9 bases. The CDR3 spans 15 residues. The germline gives CDR1 LGHNA, CDR2 YSLEER. Unmatched junction bases numbered 5, after V lost 1 base and J lost 5 bases. In DNA, the CDR3 is TGCGCCAGCAGCCAAGGGTCCAGCGGGGGGGAGACCCAGTACTTC. Amino acid sequence: CASSQGSSGGETQYF.

This clonotype was counted ten times or more. This chain joins TRBV9 and TRBJ2-1; D is perhaps TRBD2 (5 bases). V was trimmed by 4 bases and J by 12 bases, leaving 23 bases between them. The CDR3 is 15 residues long. In germline, CDR1 is SGDLS, CDR2 YYNGEE. CDR3 sequence (DNA): TGTGCCAGCAGCCGCCCCGGTGGAGCGGAACTTGTGCAGTTCTTC. Its translation: CASSRPGGAELVQFF. Based on the CDR3 plus reference TRBV9 and TRBJ2-1, the full variable domain is DSGVTQTPKHLITATGQRVTLRCSPRSGDLSVYWYQQSLDQGLQFLIQYYNGEERAKGNILERFSAQQFPDLHSELNLSSLELGDSALYFCASSRPGGAELVQFFGPGTRLTVL.

This clonotype came up many times. V gene TRBV28 combines with J gene TRBJ2-4; 7 bases are shared with TRBD1. J was trimmed by 1 base and V by 5 bases; bases with no gene match: 5. Germline lookup yields CDR1 MDHEN and CDR2 SYDVKM. The CDR3 spans 15 residues. The CDR3 coding sequence is TGTGCCAGCAGTAGCCCGGACAGGGCCAAAAACATTCAGTACTTC. It codes for CASSSPDRAKNIQYF.

This rearrangement joins TRBV7-3 to TRBJ2-3, with a possible D match to TRBD2 (5 bases). CDR3 length equals 14 residues. The germline V and J ends were trimmed by 0 bases and 2 bases, with 6 bases remaining between them. The germline CDR1 and CDR2 sequences are SGHTA and FQGTGA. The CDR3 spells CASSLTGDTDTQYF. CDR3 nucleotide sequence: TGTGCCAGCAGCTTAACCGGGGACACAGATACGCAGTATTTT.

In its sample, this clonotype was seen many times. The chain uses TRBV5-1 and TRBJ1-1; the match to TRBD1 covers 8 bases. V shed 3 bases and J 8 bases; nucleotides not matched to a gene: 6. The V gene's germline CDR1 is SGHRS and CDR2 YFSETQ. This CDR3 contains 13 residues. The DNA for the CDR3 is TGCGCCAGCAGCTCGGACGCAGGGGGCGAAGCTTTCTTT. Translated: CASSSDAGGEAFF.

The CDR3 DNA reads TGTGCCAGCAGTGCACCGGGACAGGCTTTTGAGACCCAGTACTTC. Translated, it gives CASSAPGQAFETQYF. The genes are TRBV25-1 and TRBJ2-5, with 8 nucleotides matching TRBD1. CDR3 length: 15 amino acids. V was clipped by 4 bases and J by 5 bases; unmatched bases: 9. From germline, CDR1 is MGHDK and CDR2 SYGVNS.

The chain employs TRBV21-1 and TRBJ2-6; TRBD1 reflects the table's D call only, with no check against the DNA. TRBV21-1 is recorded as a pseudogene. The CDR3 is 19 amino acids. The CDR3 is CASSKEEGRQGAGANVLTF. In DNA, the CDR3 is TGTGCCAGCAGCAAAGAAGAGGGGCGACAGGGGGCCGGGGCCAACGTCCTGACTTTC.

At least ten counts were recorded for this clonotype. The genes are TRBV20-1 and TRBJ2-7, with D unresolved. CDR1 is DFQATT, CDR2 SNEGSKA, per germline (reference sequence). V lost 4 bases and J lost 0, with 7 bases in between. The CDR3 covers 12 residues. CDR3 residues: CSATRDSYEQYF. The DNA for the CDR3 is TGCAGTGCTACTAGGGACTCCTACGAGCAGTACTTC.

In its sample, this clonotype was seen many times. The chain is built from TRBV28 and TRBJ2-2; 9 nucleotides align to TRBD1. This CDR3 is built from 14 residues. Germline CDR1 and CDR2: MDHEN and SYDVKM. The junction had 5 bases not matched to a gene; V was cut back by 6 bases and J by 6 bases. This chain's CDR3 is CASSGTGRAGELFF. The CDR3 coding sequence is TGTGCCAGCAGCGGGACAGGGAGAGCCGGGGAGCTGTTTTTT.